The 26 T cell receptor beta chains reported below all come from one sample, sequenced in a study of blood T cell repertoires in COVID-19. This table comes from immunoSEQ multiplex PCR, and its TCRdb copy is limited to in-frame clones, with some not included. This sample has around 190,000 clones; about 85% occur once, and the top ten carry roughly 5%. The sequenced material came from peripheral blood. These receptors came from a woman over 75 with acute or convalescent COVID-19.

This sequence joins TRBV11-3 and TRBJ2-7; tentatively, D is TRBD1 (5 bases). The CDR3 consists of 12 residues. V lost 9 bases and J lost 1, with 10 bases in between. Looked up from germline, CDR1 is SGHNT and CDR2 is YENEEA. Here the CDR3 reads CASLDTSYEQYF. The CDR3, as DNA: TGTGCCAGTTTGGACACGTCCTACGAGCAGTACTTC.

The chain is built from TRBV5-4 and TRBJ1-6, with 8 bases that match TRBD1. Trimming took 4 bases from V and 11 from J; bases not matched to a gene: 5. Germline CDR1 is SGHNT and CDR2 is YYREEE (reference sequence). The CDR3 loop spans 13 amino acids. The DNA of the CDR3 is TGTGCCAGCAGCCCGGACAGGGAAGCACCCCTCCACTTT. It encodes CASSPDREAPLHF.

The chain carries TRBV18 and TRBJ2-3; 12 nucleotides match TRBD2. Germline V gives CDR1 KGHSH, CDR2 LQKENI. V trimming: 4 bases; J trimming: 3 bases; junction bases outside the gene matches: 11. The CDR3 is 18 amino acids. The CDR3 DNA sequence: TGTGCCAGCTCACTTCCTAGCGGGAGGGCCTGGGGAACAGATACGCAGTATTTT. Translating gives CASSLPSGRAWGTDTQYF. Filled out from reference TRBV18 and TRBJ2-3, the complete variable domain reads NAGVMQNPRHLVRRRGQEARLRCSPMKGHSHVYWYRQLPEEGLKFMVYLQKENIIDESGMPKERFSAEFPKEGPSILRIQQVVRGDSAAYFCASSLPSGRAWGTDTQYFGPGTRLTVL.

This chain links TRBV18 with TRBJ2-7; TRBD2 might be the D (6 bases). Germline-derived CDR1 and CDR2 are KGHSH and LQKENI. The germline V and J ends were trimmed by 3 bases and 6 bases, with 12 bases remaining between them. This CDR3 has 13 residues. The CDR3 DNA reads as TGTGCCAGCTCACCCGTTAATAGCGGCGAGCAGTACTTC. Protein: CASSPVNSGEQYF.

This clone was observed once. V gene TRBV7-2 combines with J gene TRBJ2-7; D remains unclear. The germline V gene has CDR1 SGHTA and CDR2 FQGNSA. The CDR3 totals 15 residues. The V gene lost 1 base and the J gene lost 0 bases, with 10 bases spanning the gap. Written as DNA, the CDR3 is TGTGCCAGCAGCTTAGGGATCACGGGCTCCTACGAGCAGTACTTC. The encoded protein is CASSLGITGSYEQYF.

The chain has TRBV5-8 and TRBJ1-2, with 7 bases identical to TRBD1. Germline CDR1 is SGHTS and CDR2 is YDEGEE. The CDR3 sequence is 16 residues long. V was clipped by 1 base and J by 4 bases; unmatched bases: 10. The CDR3 DNA sequence: TGTGCCAGCAGCTTGTCTGGGACAGCCGCTAGCTATGGCTACACCTTC. This encodes CASSLSGTAASYGYTF.

The chain uses TRBV6-5 and TRBJ2-4, with unresolved D. V was trimmed by 6 bases and J by 0 bases, leaving 12 bases between them. CDR3 size: 15 residues. Per the germline V gene, CDR1 is MNHEY and CDR2 is SVGAGI. The chain's CDR3 is CASSPVFTAKNIQYF. CDR3 in DNA: TGTGCCAGCAGCCCAGTCTTTACAGCCAAAAACATTCAGTACTTC.

The chain uses TRBV29-1 and TRBJ2-1, with D possibly matching TRBD2 (6 bases). V was cut by 3 bases and J by 7 bases, with 16 bases left in between. Germline CDR1 is SQVTM and CDR2 is ANQGSEA. The CDR3 is 14 residues long. CDR3 in amino acids: CSVENRGRGNEQFF. The DNA for the CDR3 is TGCAGCGTTGAGAATCGGGGACGGGGGAATGAGCAGTTCTTC.

Only one count was recorded for this clone. The chain combines TRBV20-1 with TRBJ1-5, with D perhaps matching TRBD1 (6 bases). The CDR3 length is 16 residues. The V end lost 3 bases, the J end lost 2 bases, and 17 bases lay between the germline ends. Germline assignment: CDR1 DFQATT and CDR2 SNEGSKA (reference sequence). CDR3 amino acids: CSASNEGVGGNQPQHF. The CDR3 nucleotides are TGCAGTGCTAGTAACGAGGGGGTTGGGGGCAATCAGCCCCAGCATTTT.

The chain carries TRBV7-3 and TRBJ2-3; the match to TRBD2 covers 12 bases. CDR3 length: 15 amino acids. CDR1 and CDR2 from the germline V gene are SGHTA and FQGTGA. The J segment lost 6 bases and the V segment lost 2 bases, leaving 3 bases of the junction unmatched. The CDR3 DNA follows: TGTGCCAGCAGCTTACTAGCGGGAGGGAGGGATACGCAGTATTTT. The encoded protein is CASSLLAGGRDTQYF.

The J gene is TRBJ2-1, the V gene TRBV13, with 8 positions matching TRBD2. CDR1 and CDR2 (germline): PRHDT, FYEKMQ (reference sequence). V was clipped by 3 bases and J by 2 bases; unmatched bases: 12. The CDR3 extends over 18 amino acids. CDR3 in amino acids: CASSFRSGGGEAYNEQFF. The CDR3 DNA reads as TGTGCCAGCAGCTTTAGGAGCGGGGGAGGCGAAGCCTACAATGAGCAGTTCTTC. Drawing the rest from reference TRBV13 and TRBJ2-1, the complete variable domain is AAGVIQSPRHLIKEKRETATLKCYPIPRHDTVYWYQQGPGQDPQFLISFYEKMQSDKGSIPDRFSAQQFSDYHSELNMSSLELGDSALYFCASSFRSGGGEAYNEQFFGPGTRLTVL.

The chain has TRBV15 and TRBJ1-1; 7 nucleotides match TRBD1. CDR1 is LNHNV and CDR2 is YYDKDF in the germline V gene (reference sequence). J lost 5 bases, V lost 2 bases, and 5 bases had no gene match. The CDR3 sequence is 14 residues long. CDR3 sequence (DNA): TGTGCCACCAGCAGACCCTCAGGGGGGACTGAAGCTTTCTTT. It codes for CATSRPSGGTEAFF.

The rearrangement uses TRBV18 and TRBJ1-1; 7 bases align to TRBD1. CDR3 length: 14 amino acids. In germline, CDR1 is KGHSH, CDR2 LQKENI. The ends lost 4 bases at V and 1 base at J; junction bases unmatched: 3. The CDR3: CASSQGAGNTEAFF. For the CDR3, the DNA is TGTGCCAGCTCACAGGGGGCGGGGAACACTGAAGCTTTCTTT.

This chain joins TRBV30 and TRBJ1-6, with a tentative D call TRBD1 (6 bases). The CDR3 totals 14 residues. Germline V gene lookup returns CDR1 GTSNPN and CDR2 SVGIG (reference sequence). V was clipped by 7 bases and J by 7 bases, with 17 bases between them. CDR3 loop: CAFYQGLWNSPLHF. CDR3 sequence (DNA): TGTGCCTTCTATCAGGGGCTTTGGAATTCACCCCTCCACTTT.

The chain employs TRBV28 and TRBJ2-7, with D tentatively TRBD2 (6 bases). Per germline, CDR1 MDHEN and CDR2 SYDVKM. CDR3 length equals 12 residues. V lost 3 bases to trimming and J lost 7 bases, with 10 bases between them. The CDR3 DNA is TGTGCCAGCAGTTTGGCTGCGGGGGAGCAGTACTTC. Its protein is CASSLAAGEQYF.

The chain links TRBV6-5 to TRBJ2-2; TRBD2 matches 7 bases. V lost 3 bases and J lost 4; bases outside the gene matches: 8. This CDR3 comprises 16 residues. The germline gives CDR1 MNHEY, CDR2 SVGAGI. The CDR3 DNA reads as TGTGCCAGCAGTTATGGGCGGGGCGGGAGCACCGGGGAGCTGTTTTTT. Its protein is CASSYGRGGSTGELFF.

The table lists this clone with a count of one. The rearrangement uses TRBV5-1 and TRBJ1-3; 12 bases are shared with TRBD1. The CDR3 is made up of 17 amino acids. The V gene's germline CDR1 is SGHRS and CDR2 YFSETQ. V gave up 4 bases and J gave up 0 bases; unmatched junction bases: 5. As DNA, the CDR3 is TGCGCCAGCAGCGTGGGACAGGGGGCAAGCTCTGGAAACACCATATATTTT. This translates into CASSVGQGASSGNTIYF.

This clone was seen a handful of times. V gene TRBV5-1 combines with J gene TRBJ2-7; tentative D call: TRBD2 (5 bases). The germline gives CDR1 SGHRS, CDR2 YFSETQ. The germline V and J ends were trimmed by 4 bases and 2 bases, with 13 bases remaining between them. The CDR3 consists of 14 residues. The CDR3 protein is CASSMRSGTYEQYF. DNA for the CDR3: TGCGCCAGCAGCATGCGGAGCGGAACCTACGAGCAGTACTTC.

This chain connects TRBV7-2 to TRBJ2-1, with a possible D match to TRBD1 (5 bases). This CDR3 comprises 15 residues. Per the germline V gene, CDR1 is SGHTA and CDR2 is FQGNSA. Trimming removed 3 bases from V and 5 bases from J, with 14 bases in between. As DNA, the CDR3 is TGTGCCAGCAGCTTTCTTACCTACAGGAACAATGAGCAGTTCTTC. The encoded protein is CASSFLTYRNNEQFF.

This chain links TRBV28 with TRBJ1-5, with TRBD1 as a possible D gene (6 bases). Germline V gene lookup returns CDR1 MDHEN and CDR2 SYDVKM. CDR3 length: 17 amino acids. V was pared by 1 base and J by 4 bases, with 17 bases between. CDR3 nucleotide sequence: TGTGCCAGCAGTTTATACTTGGGGGCGGCCGGGAATCAGCCCCAGCATTTT. Protein sequence: CASSLYLGAAGNQPQHF.

The chain combines TRBV12-3 or TRBV12-4 with TRBJ2-2; D not certain. The CDR3 totals 12 residues. The ends were cut back, 6 bases at V and 6 bases at J, with 8 bases in the middle. CDR3 DNA sequence: TGTGCCAGCAGCCCGGTCTCCGGGGAGCTGTTTTTT. It yields the protein CASSPVSGELFF.

The rearrangement links TRBV6-6 to TRBJ2-7, with D unresolved. Trimming cost V 6 bases and J 0 bases, with 12 bases left between them. The CDR3 is 14 amino acids. CDR1 and CDR2 (germline): MNHNY, SVGAGI (reference sequence). CDR3 nucleotides: TGTGCCAGCAGGTACACAGAGAGCTCCTACGAGCAGTACTTC. Residues: CASRYTESSYEQYF.

The chain employs TRBV2 and TRBJ2-7; 13 nucleotides match TRBD2. The CDR3 has 14 residues. With V trimmed by 8 bases and J by 3 bases, 4 bases remained unmatched. Per germline, CDR1 SNHLY and CDR2 FYNNEI. As DNA, the CDR3 is TGTGCCAGCTCACTAGCGGGAGGGTACTACGAGCAGTACTTC. Residues: CASSLAGGYYEQYF.

Many counts were recorded for this clone. This chain joins TRBV25-1 and TRBJ2-7, with TRBD1 matching 9 bases. Germline V lookup: CDR1 MGHDK, CDR2 SYGVNS. The CDR3 has 17 amino acids. The V and J ends lost 7 bases and 0 bases, in that order; junction bases with no gene match: 13. The CDR3 region is CASTASWTGQGSYEQYF. CDR3 sequence (DNA): TGTGCCAGCACCGCGTCATGGACGGGACAGGGCTCCTACGAGCAGTACTTC.

V usage is TRBV4-1 and J usage is TRBJ2-1; 13 bases map to TRBD2. CDR1 MGHRA and CDR2 YSYEKL come from the germline V gene. This CDR3 is built from 20 residues. V trimming: 4 bases; J trimming: 6 bases; junction bases outside the gene matches: 18. This CDR3 reads CASSPGRRTSGRWGFNEQFF. CDR3 nucleotide sequence: TGCGCCAGCAGCCCGGGGCGCCGGACTAGCGGGAGATGGGGGTTCAATGAGCAGTTCTTC.

The chain links TRBV7-9 to TRBJ2-1; no firm D call. The CDR3 extends over 13 amino acids. CDR1 and CDR2 (germline): SEHNR, FQNEAQ (reference sequence). Between the trimmed V and J ends, which lost 3 bases and 7 bases, there was a span of 10 bases. CDR3 region: CASSFSTWNEQFF. The CDR3 DNA reads as TGTGCCAGCAGCTTCTCGACTTGGAATGAGCAGTTCTTC.